This TCR beta chain was identified in a study of cytomegalovirus exposure and HLA in healthy donors. Findings and limits, study-wide: In vitro work confirmed that three CMV-associated chains recognize CMV antigens. For most TCR sequences rarity was the rule, although some public TCRs occurred in many donors.

Worth noting for this clone: The antigen remains undetermined.

Per germline, CDR1 SGHRS and CDR2 YFSETQ. The V end was cut by 4 bases, the J end by 4 bases, with 11 bases between. The CDR3 spans 13 residues. The data were produced by immunoSEQ multiplex PCR, yet TCRdb's version contains in-frame clones alone and is incomplete. This table has around 300,000 clones, around 90% appearing once. The sequenced sample was PBMCs. The chain recombines TRBV5-1 with TRBJ1-2, with D maybe TRBD1 (5 bases). The clonotype originates from a man aged 25 to 45 in good health and CMV-seronegative. This CDR3 reads CASSNSGSYGYTF. CDR3 coding DNA: TGCGCCAGCAGCAACTCAGGGTCCTATGGCTACACCTTC.